This entry is about one T cell receptor beta chain. This specimen belongs to a study of blood T cell repertoires in COVID-19. Overall study: COVID-19 samples collected from the United States, Italy and Spain covered acute and convalescent phases.

Those enrolled in Seattle joined during active infection and were followed longitudinally afterward. Between the trimmed V and J ends, which lost 5 bases and 4 bases, there was a span of 3 bases. Germline V gene lookup returns CDR1 SNHLY and CDR2 FYNNEI. This CDR3 contains 10 residues. Only in-frame clones appear in the TCRdb table, and some are missing; sequencing was by immunoSEQ multiplex PCR. Among about 150,000 clones, 83% were seen once, and the ten largest hold 12%. This TCR was sampled from a woman aged 55-70 years with COVID-19, enrolled during active disease. Sequencing used peripheral blood. V is TRBV2 and J is TRBJ2-7, with D hard to call. This CDR3 is CASSQYEQYV. CDR3 sequence (DNA): TGTGCCAGCAGTCAGTACGAGCAGTACGTC.